A selection of T cell receptor beta chains follows, all from one sample in a study of blood T cell repertoires in COVID-19. Repertoires were generated with immunoSEQ multiplex PCR, while TCRdb's copy carries only in-frame clones and drops some. The data contain under 450,000 clones, roughly nine tenths of them singletons. The sequenced sample consisted of PBMCs or T cells enriched from blood (not recorded which). Receptors originate from a woman aged 25 to 39 who had recovered from COVID-19. The CDR3 runs from the conserved cysteine through the conserved F or W. Each record gives: clone size, D gene, CDR3 length, V gene, J gene, CDR3 DNA, CDR3 protein. The D gene is left open where the match is weak. Some rows mark clone size as missing; the rest say once, few, many or name a class of expanded clone.

abundance: once
d_gene: TRBD2
len: 15
v_gene: TRBV4-1
j_gene: TRBJ2-7
CDR3nt: TGCGCCAGCAGCCAATTTTCGGGGGGGACCTACGAGCAGTACTTC
CDR3aa: CASSQFSGGTYEQYF

abundance: -
d_gene: -
len: 15
v_gene: TRBV7-2
j_gene: TRBJ1-5
CDR3nt: TGTGCCAGCAGCTTATGGGGGGGTAGCAATCAGCCCCAGCATTTT
CDR3aa: CASSLWGGSNQPQHF

abundance: -
d_gene: TRBD1
len: 14
v_gene: TRBV4-1
j_gene: TRBJ1-5
CDR3nt: TGCGCCAGCAGCCCGGGACAGCAGAATCAGCCCCAGCATTTT
CDR3aa: CASSPGQQNQPQHF

abundance: -
d_gene: -
len: 15
v_gene: TRBV14
j_gene: TRBJ2-1
CDR3nt: TGTGCCAGCAGCCAAGTGCATAGCTCCTACAATGAGCAGTTCTTC
CDR3aa: CASSQVHSSYNEQFF

abundance: -
d_gene: -
len: 15
v_gene: TRBV19
j_gene: TRBJ1-5
CDR3nt: TGTGCCAGTGCGATCGTAGTCAACGGGTATCAGCCCCAGCATTTT
CDR3aa: CASAIVVNGYQPQHF

abundance: -
d_gene: TRBD1
len: 16
v_gene: TRBV7-9
j_gene: TRBJ2-7
CDR3nt: TGTGCCAGCAGCTCAAGACAGGGGGAACCCACCTACGAGCAGTACTTC
CDR3aa: CASSSRQGEPTYEQYF

abundance: -
d_gene: -
len: 13
v_gene: TRBV14
j_gene: TRBJ2-7
CDR3nt: TGTGCCAGCAGCTCCCTCCCGGGGTACGAGCAGTACTTC
CDR3aa: CASSSLPGYEQYF

abundance: -
d_gene: TRBD1
len: 13
v_gene: TRBV12-3/TRBV12-4
j_gene: TRBJ1-1
CDR3nt: TGTGCCAGCAGTTTAGGGACAGGGGCTGAAGCTTTCTTT
CDR3aa: CASSLGTGAEAFF

abundance: -
d_gene: TRBD1
len: 15
v_gene: TRBV5-4
j_gene: TRBJ2-1
CDR3nt: TGTGCCAGCAGCGCGGGACAGGGGATTTACAATGAGCAGTTCTTC
CDR3aa: CASSAGQGIYNEQFF

abundance: -
d_gene: TRBD2
len: 15
v_gene: TRBV6-5
j_gene: TRBJ2-2
CDR3nt: TGTGCCAGCAGTTTTCTAGCGGGGAACACCGGGGAGCTGTTTTTT
CDR3aa: CASSFLAGNTGELFF

abundance: -
d_gene: -
len: 15
v_gene: TRBV5-1
j_gene: TRBJ2-3
CDR3nt: TGCGCCAGCAGCTTGGAGCGGCAGGGGACAGATACGCAGTATTTT
CDR3aa: CASSLERQGTDTQYF

abundance: -
d_gene: TRBD2
len: 15
v_gene: TRBV5-1
j_gene: TRBJ2-2
CDR3nt: TGCGCCAGCAGTGTTAGACTAGCGAATACCGGGGAGCTGTTTTTT
CDR3aa: CASSVRLANTGELFF

abundance: -
d_gene: TRBD1
len: 13
v_gene: TRBV13
j_gene: TRBJ1-1
CDR3nt: TGTGCCAGCAGCCCGGACAGGGTCCCTGAAGCTTTCTTT
CDR3aa: CASSPDRVPEAFF

abundance: -
d_gene: -
len: 14
v_gene: TRBV20-1
j_gene: TRBJ2-7
CDR3nt: TGCAGTGCTGGTGGGACCCGGGATTCCTACGAGCAGTACTTC
CDR3aa: CSAGGTRDSYEQYF

abundance: once
d_gene: TRBD1
len: 14
v_gene: TRBV5-4
j_gene: TRBJ1-1
CDR3nt: TGTGCCAGCAGCTCCGACACGACAGGGGCTGAAGCTTTCTTT
CDR3aa: CASSSDTTGAEAFF

abundance: -
d_gene: -
len: 18
v_gene: TRBV30
j_gene: TRBJ1-3
CDR3nt: TGTGCCTGGAGTGACAGGGAGAAGAGGTTTTTCTCTGGAAACACCATATATTTT
CDR3aa: CAWSDREKRFFSGNTIYF

abundance: -
d_gene: -
len: 13
v_gene: TRBV27
j_gene: TRBJ1-5
CDR3nt: TGTGCCAGCAGTTTACAGGGAAATCAGCCCCAGCATTTT
CDR3aa: CASSLQGNQPQHF

abundance: -
d_gene: TRBD1
len: 13
v_gene: TRBV30
j_gene: TRBJ2-7
CDR3nt: TGTGCCTGGAGTGGTGACAGGGGCTACGAGCAGTACTTC
CDR3aa: CAWSGDRGYEQYF

abundance: -
d_gene: TRBD2
len: 16
v_gene: TRBV3-1/TRBV3-2
j_gene: TRBJ2-2
CDR3nt: TGTGCCAGCAGCCTAATTAGCGGGAGTGGAACCGGGGAGCTGTTTTTT
CDR3aa: CASSLISGSGTGELFF

abundance: once
d_gene: -
len: 16
v_gene: TRBV3-1/TRBV3-2
j_gene: TRBJ2-1
CDR3nt: TGTGCCAGCAGCTTACATACAGGGTCTGGAGGCAATGAGCAGTTCTTC
CDR3aa: CASSLHTGSGGNEQFF

abundance: -
d_gene: -
len: 16
v_gene: TRBV5-1
j_gene: TRBJ2-1
CDR3nt: TGCGCCAGCAGCACCCTAACAGGGAACGCCGTCAATGAGCAGTTCTTC
CDR3aa: CASSTLTGNAVNEQFF

abundance: -
d_gene: TRBD2
len: 16
v_gene: TRBV18
j_gene: TRBJ2-7
CDR3nt: TGTGCCAGCTCACCTAGCCCGAGGCGGGAGTCCTACGAGCAGTACTTC
CDR3aa: CASSPSPRRESYEQYF